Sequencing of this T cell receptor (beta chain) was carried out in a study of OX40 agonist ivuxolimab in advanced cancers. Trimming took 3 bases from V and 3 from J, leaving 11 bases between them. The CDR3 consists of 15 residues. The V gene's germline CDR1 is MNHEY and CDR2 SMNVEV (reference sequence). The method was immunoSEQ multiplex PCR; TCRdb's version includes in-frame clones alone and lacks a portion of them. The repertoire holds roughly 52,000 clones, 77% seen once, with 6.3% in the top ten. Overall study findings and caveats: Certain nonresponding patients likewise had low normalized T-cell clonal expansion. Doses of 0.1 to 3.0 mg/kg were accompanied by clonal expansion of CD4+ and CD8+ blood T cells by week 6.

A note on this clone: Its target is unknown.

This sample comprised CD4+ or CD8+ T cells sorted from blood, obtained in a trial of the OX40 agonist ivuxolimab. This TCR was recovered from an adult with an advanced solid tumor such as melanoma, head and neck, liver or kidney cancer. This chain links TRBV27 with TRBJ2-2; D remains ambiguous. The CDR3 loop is CASSFNLAYTGELFF. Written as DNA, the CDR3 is TGTGCCAGCAGTTTTAATCTGGCTTACACCGGGGAGCTGTTTTTT.